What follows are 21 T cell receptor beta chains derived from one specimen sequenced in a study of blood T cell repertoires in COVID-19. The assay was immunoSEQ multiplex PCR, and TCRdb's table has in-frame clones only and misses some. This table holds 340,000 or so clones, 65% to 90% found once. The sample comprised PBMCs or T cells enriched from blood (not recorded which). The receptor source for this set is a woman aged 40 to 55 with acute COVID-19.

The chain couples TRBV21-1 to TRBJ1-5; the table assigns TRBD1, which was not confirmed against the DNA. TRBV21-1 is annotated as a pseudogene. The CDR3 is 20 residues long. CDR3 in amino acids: CASSIGDRDRGTDSNQPQHF. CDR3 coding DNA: TGTGCCAGCAGCATTGGCGACCGGGACAGGGGGACCGATAGCAATCAGCCCCAGCATTTT.

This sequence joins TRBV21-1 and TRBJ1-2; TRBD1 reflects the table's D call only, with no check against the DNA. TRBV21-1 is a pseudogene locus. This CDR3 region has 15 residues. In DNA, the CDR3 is TGTGCCAGCAGCAGACGACAGGGGCCAGACTATGGCTACACCTTC. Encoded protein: CASSRRQGPDYGYTF.

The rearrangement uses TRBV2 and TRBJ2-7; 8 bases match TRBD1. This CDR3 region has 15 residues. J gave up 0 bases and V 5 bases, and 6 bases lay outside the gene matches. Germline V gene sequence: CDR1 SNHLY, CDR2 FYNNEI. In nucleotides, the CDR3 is TGTGCCAGCAGTCTAACAGGGGGAATCTCCTACGAGCAGTACTTC. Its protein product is CASSLTGGISYEQYF.

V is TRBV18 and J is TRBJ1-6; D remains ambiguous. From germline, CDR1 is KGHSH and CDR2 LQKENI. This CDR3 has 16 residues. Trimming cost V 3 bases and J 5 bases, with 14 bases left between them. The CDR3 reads CASSPTPGSDNSPLHF. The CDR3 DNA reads TGTGCCAGCTCACCTACACCGGGATCCGATAATTCACCCCTCCACTTT.

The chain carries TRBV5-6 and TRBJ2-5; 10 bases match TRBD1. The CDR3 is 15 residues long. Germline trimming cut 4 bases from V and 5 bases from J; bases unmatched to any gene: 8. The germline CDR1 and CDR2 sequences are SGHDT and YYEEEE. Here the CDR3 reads CASSIPGQGLETQYF. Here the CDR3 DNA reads TGTGCCAGCAGCATACCGGGACAGGGGCTCGAGACCCAGTACTTC.

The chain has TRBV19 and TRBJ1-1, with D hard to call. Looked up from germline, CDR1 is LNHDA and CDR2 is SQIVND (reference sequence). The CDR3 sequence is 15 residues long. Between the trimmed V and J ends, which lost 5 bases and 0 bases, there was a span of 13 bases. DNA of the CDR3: TGTGCCAGTAGTTGGTTGTTGGGCTTGAACACTGAAGCTTTCTTT. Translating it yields CASSWLLGLNTEAFF.

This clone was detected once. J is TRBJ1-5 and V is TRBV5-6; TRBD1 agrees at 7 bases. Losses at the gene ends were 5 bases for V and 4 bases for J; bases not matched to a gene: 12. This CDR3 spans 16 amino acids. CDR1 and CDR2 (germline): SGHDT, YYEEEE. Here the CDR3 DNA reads TGTGCCAGCAGAACCTCACAGGGGAAGGGGAATCAGCCCCAGCATTTT. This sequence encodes CASRTSQGKGNQPQHF.

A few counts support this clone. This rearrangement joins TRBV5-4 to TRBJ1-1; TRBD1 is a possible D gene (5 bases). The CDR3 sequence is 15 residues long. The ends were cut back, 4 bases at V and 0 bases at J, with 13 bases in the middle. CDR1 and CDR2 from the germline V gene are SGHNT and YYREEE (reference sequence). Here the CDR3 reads CASSRGGGMNTEAFF. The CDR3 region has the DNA TGTGCCAGCAGCCGTGGGGGGGGGATGAACACTGAAGCTTTCTTT.

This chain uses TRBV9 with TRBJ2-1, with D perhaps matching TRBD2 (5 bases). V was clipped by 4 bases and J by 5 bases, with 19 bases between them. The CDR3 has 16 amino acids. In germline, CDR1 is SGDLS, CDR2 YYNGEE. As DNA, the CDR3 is TGTGCCAGCAGCATAAGCGGTTGGAAAATCAACAATGAGCAGTTCTTC. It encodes CASSISGWKINNEQFF.

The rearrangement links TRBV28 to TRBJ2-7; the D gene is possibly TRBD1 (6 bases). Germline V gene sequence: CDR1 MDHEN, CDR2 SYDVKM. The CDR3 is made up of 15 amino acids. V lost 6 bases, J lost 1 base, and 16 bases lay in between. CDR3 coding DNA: TGTGCCAGCAGCAGGGGACAACTCACATCCTACGAGCAGTACTTC. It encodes CASSRGQLTSYEQYF.

The CDR3 reads CASSRSPRGGIWDEQYF. In DNA, the CDR3 is TGTGCCAGCAGTCGATCGCCCCGCGGGGGCATCTGGGACGAGCAGTACTTC. This chain links TRBV27 with TRBJ2-7; D may be TRBD2 (7 bases). CDR1 and CDR2 from the germline V gene are MNHEY and SMNVEV (reference sequence). Trimming took 5 bases from V and 5 from J, leaving 25 bases between them. CDR3 size: 17 residues.

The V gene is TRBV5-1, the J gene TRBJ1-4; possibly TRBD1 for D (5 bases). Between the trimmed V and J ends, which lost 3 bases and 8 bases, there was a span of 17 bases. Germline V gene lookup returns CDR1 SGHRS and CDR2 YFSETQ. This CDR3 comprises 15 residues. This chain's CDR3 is CASSYDGGSREKLFF. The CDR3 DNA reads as TGCGCCAGCAGCTATGACGGGGGGTCTAGGGAAAAACTGTTTTTT.

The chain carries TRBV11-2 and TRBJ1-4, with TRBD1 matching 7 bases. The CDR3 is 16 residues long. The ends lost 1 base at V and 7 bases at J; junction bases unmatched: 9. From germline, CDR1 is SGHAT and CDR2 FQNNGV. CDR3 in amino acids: CASSLVTGRMGEKLFF. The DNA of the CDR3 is TGTGCCAGCAGCTTAGTGACAGGGAGGATGGGTGAAAAACTGTTTTTT.

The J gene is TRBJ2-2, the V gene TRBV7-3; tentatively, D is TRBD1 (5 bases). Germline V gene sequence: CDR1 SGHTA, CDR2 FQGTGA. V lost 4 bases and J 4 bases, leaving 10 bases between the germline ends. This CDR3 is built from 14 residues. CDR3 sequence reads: CASSSTEATGELFF. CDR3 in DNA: TGTGCCAGCAGCTCGACAGAAGCCACCGGGGAGCTGTTTTTT.

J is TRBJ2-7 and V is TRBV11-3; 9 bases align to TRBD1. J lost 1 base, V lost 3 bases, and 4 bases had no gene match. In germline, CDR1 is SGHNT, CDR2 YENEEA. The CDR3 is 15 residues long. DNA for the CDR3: TGTGCCAGCAGCTTGGGACAGGGCTCTTCCTACGAGCAGTACTTC. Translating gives CASSLGQGSSYEQYF.

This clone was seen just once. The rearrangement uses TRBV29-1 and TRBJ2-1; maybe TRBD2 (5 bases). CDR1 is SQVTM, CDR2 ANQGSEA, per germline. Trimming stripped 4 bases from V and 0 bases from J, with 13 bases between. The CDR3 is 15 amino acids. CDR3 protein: CSVARTFSSYNEQFF. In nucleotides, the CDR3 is TGCAGCGTTGCCAGGACTTTTAGCTCCTACAATGAGCAGTTCTTC.

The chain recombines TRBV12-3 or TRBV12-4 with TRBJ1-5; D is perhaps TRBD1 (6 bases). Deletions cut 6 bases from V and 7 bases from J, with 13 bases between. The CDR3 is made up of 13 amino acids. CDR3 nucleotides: TGTGCCAGCAGCCTGAACAGGGTACAGCCCCAGCATTTT. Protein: CASSLNRVQPQHF.

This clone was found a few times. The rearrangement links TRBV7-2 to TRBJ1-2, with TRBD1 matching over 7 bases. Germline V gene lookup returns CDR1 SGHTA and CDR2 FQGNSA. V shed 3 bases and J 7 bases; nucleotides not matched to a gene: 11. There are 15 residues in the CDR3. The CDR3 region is CASSFSPGTAGGYTF. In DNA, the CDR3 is TGTGCCAGCAGCTTCTCTCCCGGGACAGCCGGTGGCTACACCTTC.

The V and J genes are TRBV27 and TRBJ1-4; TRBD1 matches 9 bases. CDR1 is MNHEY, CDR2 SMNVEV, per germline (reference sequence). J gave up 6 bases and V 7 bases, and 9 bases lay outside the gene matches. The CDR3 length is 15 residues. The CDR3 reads CASKKAGTGYEKLFF. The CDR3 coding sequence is TGTGCCAGCAAGAAGGCCGGGACAGGGTATGAAAAACTGTTTTTT.

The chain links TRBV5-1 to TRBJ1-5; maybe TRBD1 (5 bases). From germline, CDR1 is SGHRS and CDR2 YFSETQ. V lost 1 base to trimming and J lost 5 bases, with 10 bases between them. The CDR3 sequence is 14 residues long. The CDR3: CASSLSGLHQPQHF. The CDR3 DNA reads TGCGCCAGCAGCTTGTCAGGGCTGCATCAGCCCCAGCATTTT.

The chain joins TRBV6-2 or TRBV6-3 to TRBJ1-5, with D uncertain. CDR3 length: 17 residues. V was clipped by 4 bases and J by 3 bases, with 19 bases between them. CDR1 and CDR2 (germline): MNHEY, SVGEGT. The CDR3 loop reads CASSFTQPGRINQPQHF. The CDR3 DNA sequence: TGTGCCAGCAGTTTTACCCAGCCTGGGAGGATCAATCAGCCCCAGCATTTT.